This record covers a single T cell receptor beta chain. The antigen is not known. The data originate from a study of cytomegalovirus exposure and HLA in healthy donors. Points from the study as a whole: There were a few CMV-associated chains whose specificity for CMV antigens was confirmed in vitro.

The CDR3 has 16 residues. Germline V gives CDR1 SNHLY, CDR2 FYNNEI. V shed 6 bases and J 0 bases; nucleotides not matched to a gene: 8. Primers: 60 Vbeta forward and 13 Jbeta reverse. Using immunoSEQ multiplex PCR, the repertoire was profiled, and TCRdb retains in-frame clones only, with some absent. The sample lists 30,000 to 40,000 clones, around 70% occurring once. V usage is TRBV2 and J usage is TRBJ2-7, with 10 bases lining up with TRBD2. Sequencing was carried out using PBMCs. The receptor was derived from a man in his forties in good health and CMV-seropositive. This CDR3 reads CASRKSSGGSSYEQYF. CDR3 nucleotide sequence: TGTGCCAGCAGGAAGTCTAGCGGGGGAAGCTCCTACGAGCAGTACTTC.